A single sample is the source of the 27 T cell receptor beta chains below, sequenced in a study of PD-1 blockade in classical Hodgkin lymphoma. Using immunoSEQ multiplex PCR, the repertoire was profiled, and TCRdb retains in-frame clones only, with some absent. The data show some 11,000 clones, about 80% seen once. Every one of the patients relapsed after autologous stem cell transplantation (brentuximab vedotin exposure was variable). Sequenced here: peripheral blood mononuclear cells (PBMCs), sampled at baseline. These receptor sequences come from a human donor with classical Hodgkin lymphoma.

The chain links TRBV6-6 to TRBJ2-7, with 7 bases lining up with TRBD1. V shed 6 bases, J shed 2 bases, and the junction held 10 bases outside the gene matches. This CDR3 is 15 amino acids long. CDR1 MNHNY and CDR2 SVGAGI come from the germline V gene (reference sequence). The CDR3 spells CASSPSPGQTYEQYF. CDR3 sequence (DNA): TGTGCCAGCAGCCCGTCCCCGGGACAGACCTACGAGCAGTACTTC.

CDR3 nucleotides: TGTGCCAGCATGAGGTCTTTAGCGGGAGTTTACGAGCAGTACTTC. Protein sequence: CASMRSLAGVYEQYF. The chain carries TRBV28 and TRBJ2-7; the match to TRBD2 covers 9 bases. V shed 7 bases, J shed 4 bases, and the junction held 11 bases outside the gene matches. CDR1 is MDHEN and CDR2 is SYDVKM in the germline V gene. The CDR3 has 15 amino acids.

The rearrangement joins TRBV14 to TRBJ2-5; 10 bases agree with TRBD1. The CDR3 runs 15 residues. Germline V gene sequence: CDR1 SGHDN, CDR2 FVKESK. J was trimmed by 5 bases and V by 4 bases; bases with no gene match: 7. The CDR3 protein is CASSPPGTGVETQYF. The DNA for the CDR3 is TGTGCCAGCAGCCCACCCGGGACAGGGGTTGAGACCCAGTACTTC. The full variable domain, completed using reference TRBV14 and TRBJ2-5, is EAGVTQFPSHSVIEKGQTVTLRCDPISGHDNLYWYRRVMGKEIKFLLHFVKESKQDESGMPNNRFLAERTGGTYSTLKVQPAELEDSGVYFCASSPPGTGVETQYFGPGTRLLVL.

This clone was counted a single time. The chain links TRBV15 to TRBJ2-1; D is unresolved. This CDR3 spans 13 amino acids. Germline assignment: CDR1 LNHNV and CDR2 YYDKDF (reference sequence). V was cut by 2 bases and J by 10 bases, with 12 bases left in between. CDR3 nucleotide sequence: TGTGCCACCAGCAGAAGTGCCAATCAAGAGCAGTTCTTC. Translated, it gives CATSRSANQEQFF.

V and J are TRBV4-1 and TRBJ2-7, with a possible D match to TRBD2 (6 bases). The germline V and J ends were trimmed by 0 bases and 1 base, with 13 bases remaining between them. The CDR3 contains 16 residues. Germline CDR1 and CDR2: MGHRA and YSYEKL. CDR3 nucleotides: TGCGCCAGCAGCCAAGAGGAGGGGTCTTGGTCCTACGAGCAGTACTTC. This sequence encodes CASSQEEGSWSYEQYF.

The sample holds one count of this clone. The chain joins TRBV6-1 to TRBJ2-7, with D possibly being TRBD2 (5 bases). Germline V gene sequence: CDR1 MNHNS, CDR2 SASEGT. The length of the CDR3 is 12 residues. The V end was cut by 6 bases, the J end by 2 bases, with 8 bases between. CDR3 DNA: TGTGCCAGCAGGGACGGGGCCTACGAGCAGTACTTC. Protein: CASRDGAYEQYF.

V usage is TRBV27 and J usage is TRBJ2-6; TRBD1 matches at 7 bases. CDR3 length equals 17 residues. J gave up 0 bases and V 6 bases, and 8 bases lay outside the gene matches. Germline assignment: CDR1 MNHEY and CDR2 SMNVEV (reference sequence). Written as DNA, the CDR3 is TGTGCCAGCAGAGCCGGGACAGCCTACTCTGGGGCCAACGTCCTGACTTTC. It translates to CASRAGTAYSGANVLTF.

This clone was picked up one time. CDR3 sequence reads: CSVQRGYNEQFF. The CDR3 region has the DNA TGCAGCGTTCAACGGGGCTACAATGAGCAGTTCTTC. The V gene is TRBV29-1, the J gene TRBJ2-1; D may be TRBD2 (5 bases). Per germline, CDR1 SQVTM and CDR2 ANQGSEA. This CDR3 contains 12 residues. The V and J ends lost 5 bases and 3 bases respectively, with 8 bases between them.

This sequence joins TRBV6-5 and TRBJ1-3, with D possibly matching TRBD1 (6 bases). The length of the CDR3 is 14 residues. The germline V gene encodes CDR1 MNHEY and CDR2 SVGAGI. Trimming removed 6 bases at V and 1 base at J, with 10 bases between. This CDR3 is CASRRGQSGNTIYF. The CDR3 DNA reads TGTGCCAGCAGGAGGGGACAATCTGGAAACACCATATATTTT.

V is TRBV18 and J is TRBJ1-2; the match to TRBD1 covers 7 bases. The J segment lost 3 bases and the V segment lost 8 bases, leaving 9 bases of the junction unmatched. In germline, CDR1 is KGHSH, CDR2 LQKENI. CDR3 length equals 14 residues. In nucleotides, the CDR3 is TGTGCCAGCCTACAGGGGAAGGAACACTATGGCTACACCTTC. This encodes CASLQGKEHYGYTF. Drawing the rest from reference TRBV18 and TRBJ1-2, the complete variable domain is NAGVMQNPRHLVRRRGQEARLRCSPMKGHSHVYWYRQLPEEGLKFMVYLQKENIIDESGMPKERFSAEFPKEGPSILRIQQVVRGDSAAYFCASLQGKEHYGYTFGSGTRLTVV.

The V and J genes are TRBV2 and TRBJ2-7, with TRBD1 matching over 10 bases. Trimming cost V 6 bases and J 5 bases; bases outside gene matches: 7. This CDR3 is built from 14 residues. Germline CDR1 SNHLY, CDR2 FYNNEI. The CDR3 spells CASSRDRGIHEQYF. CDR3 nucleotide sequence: TGTGCCAGCAGCCGGGACAGGGGTATACACGAGCAGTACTTC.

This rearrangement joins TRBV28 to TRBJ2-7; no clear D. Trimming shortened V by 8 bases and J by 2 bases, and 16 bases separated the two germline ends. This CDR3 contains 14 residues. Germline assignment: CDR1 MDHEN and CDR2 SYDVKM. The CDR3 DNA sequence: TGTGCCAGCGGCTCCCCGGGCCGGCCCTACGAGCAGTACTTC. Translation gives CASGSPGRPYEQYF.

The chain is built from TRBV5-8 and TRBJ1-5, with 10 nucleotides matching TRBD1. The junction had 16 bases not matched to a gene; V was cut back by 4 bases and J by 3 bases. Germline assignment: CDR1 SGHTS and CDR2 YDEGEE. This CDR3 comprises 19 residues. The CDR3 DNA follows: TGTGCCAGCAGCCAGGGGCCGCGCGCGGGACAGGGGCACAATCAGCCCCAGCATTTT. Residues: CASSQGPRAGQGHNQPQHF.

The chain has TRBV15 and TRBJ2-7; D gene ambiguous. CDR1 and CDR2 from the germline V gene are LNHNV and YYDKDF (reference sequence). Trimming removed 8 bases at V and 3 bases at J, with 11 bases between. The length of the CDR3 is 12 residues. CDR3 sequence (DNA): TGTGCCACCTCTAAGTACGGCTACGAGCAGTACTTC. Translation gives CATSKYGYEQYF.

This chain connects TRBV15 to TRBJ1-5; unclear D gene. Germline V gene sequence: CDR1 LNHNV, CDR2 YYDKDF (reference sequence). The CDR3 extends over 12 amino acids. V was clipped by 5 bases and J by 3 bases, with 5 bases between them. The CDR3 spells CATSFPNQPQHF. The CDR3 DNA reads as TGTGCCACCAGCTTTCCCAATCAGCCCCAGCATTTT.

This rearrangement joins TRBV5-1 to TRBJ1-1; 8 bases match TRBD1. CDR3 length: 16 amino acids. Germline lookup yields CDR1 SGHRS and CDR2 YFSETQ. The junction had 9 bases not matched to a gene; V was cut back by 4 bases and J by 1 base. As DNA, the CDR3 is TGCGCCAGCAGCCCCCAGGGGGCAGGGGGGAACACTGAAGCTTTCTTT. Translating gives CASSPQGAGGNTEAFF.

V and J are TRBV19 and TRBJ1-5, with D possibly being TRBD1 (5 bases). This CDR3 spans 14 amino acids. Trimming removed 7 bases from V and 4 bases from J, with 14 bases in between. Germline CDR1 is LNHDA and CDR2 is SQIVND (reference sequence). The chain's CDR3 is CASNRQGRNQPQHF. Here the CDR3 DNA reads TGTGCCAGTAATCGGCAGGGCCGGAATCAGCCCCAGCATTTT.

The CDR3 protein is CASSQLAGGETQYF. The DNA for the CDR3 is TGCGCCAGCAGCCAACTAGCGGGAGGGGAGACCCAGTACTTC. The rearrangement links TRBV4-1 to TRBJ2-5, with 12 nucleotides matching TRBD2. V gave up 2 bases and J gave up 5 bases; unmatched junction bases: 0. Germline V gives CDR1 MGHRA, CDR2 YSYEKL. There are 14 residues in the CDR3.

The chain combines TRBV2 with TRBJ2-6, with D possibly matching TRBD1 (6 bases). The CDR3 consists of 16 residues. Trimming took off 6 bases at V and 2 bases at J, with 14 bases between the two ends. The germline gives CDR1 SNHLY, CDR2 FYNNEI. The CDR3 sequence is CASSEGETTGANVLTF. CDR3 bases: TGTGCCAGCAGCGAGGGGGAGACCACTGGGGCCAACGTCCTGACTTTC. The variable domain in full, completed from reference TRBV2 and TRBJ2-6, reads EPEVTQTPSHQVTQMGQEVILRCVPISNHLYFYWYRQILGQKVEFLVSFYNNEISEKSEIFDDQFSVERPDGSNFTLKIRSTKLEDSAMYFCASSEGETTGANVLTFGAGSRLTVL.

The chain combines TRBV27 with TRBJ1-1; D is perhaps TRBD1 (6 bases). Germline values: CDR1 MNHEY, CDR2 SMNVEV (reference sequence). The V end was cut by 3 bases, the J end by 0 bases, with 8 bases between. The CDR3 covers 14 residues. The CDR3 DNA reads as TGTGCCAGCAGTTTGCAGGGGCTGAACACTGAAGCTTTCTTT. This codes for CASSLQGLNTEAFF.

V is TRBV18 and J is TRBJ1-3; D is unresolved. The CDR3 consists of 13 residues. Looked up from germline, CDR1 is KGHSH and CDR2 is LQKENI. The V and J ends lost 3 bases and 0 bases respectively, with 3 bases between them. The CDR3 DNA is TGTGCCAGCTCACCCGTCTCTGGAAACACCATATATTTT. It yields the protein CASSPVSGNTIYF.

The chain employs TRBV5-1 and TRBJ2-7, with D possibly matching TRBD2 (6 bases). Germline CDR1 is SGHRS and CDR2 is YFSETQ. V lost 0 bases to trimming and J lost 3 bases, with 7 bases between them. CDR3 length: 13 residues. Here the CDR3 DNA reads TGCGCCAGCAGCTTGGTTAGCGGCTACGAGCAGTACTTC. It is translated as CASSLVSGYEQYF.

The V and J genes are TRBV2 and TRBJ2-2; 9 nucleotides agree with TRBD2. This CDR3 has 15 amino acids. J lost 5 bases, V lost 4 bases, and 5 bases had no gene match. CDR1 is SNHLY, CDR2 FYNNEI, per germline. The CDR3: CASSVLTSGTGELFF. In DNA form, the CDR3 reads TGTGCCAGCAGTGTCCTGACTAGCGGAACCGGGGAGCTGTTTTTT.

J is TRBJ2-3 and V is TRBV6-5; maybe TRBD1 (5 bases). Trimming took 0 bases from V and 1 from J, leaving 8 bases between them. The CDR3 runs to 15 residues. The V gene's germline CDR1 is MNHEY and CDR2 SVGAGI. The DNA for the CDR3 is TGTGCCAGCAGTTACTCAGGGGCCGGCACAGATACGCAGTATTTT. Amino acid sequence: CASSYSGAGTDTQYF.

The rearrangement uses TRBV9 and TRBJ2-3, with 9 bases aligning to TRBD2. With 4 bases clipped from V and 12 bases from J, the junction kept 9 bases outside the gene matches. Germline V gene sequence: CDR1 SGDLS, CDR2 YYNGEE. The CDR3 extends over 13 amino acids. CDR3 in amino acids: CASSLWREGPQYF. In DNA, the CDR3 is TGTGCCAGCAGCTTATGGCGGGAGGGCCCCCAGTATTTT.

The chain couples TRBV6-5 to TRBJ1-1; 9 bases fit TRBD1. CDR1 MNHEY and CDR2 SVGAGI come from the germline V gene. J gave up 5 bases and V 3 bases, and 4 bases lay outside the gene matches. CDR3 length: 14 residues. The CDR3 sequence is CASSYLQGATEAFF. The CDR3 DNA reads TGTGCCAGCAGTTATTTACAGGGGGCTACTGAAGCTTTCTTT.

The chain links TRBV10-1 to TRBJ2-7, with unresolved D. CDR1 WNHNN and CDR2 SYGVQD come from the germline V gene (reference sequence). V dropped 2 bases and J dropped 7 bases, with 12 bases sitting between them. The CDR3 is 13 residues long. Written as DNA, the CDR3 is TGCGCCAGCAGTGAGGGAAGGCACCGGGAGCAGTACTTC. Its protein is CASSEGRHREQYF.